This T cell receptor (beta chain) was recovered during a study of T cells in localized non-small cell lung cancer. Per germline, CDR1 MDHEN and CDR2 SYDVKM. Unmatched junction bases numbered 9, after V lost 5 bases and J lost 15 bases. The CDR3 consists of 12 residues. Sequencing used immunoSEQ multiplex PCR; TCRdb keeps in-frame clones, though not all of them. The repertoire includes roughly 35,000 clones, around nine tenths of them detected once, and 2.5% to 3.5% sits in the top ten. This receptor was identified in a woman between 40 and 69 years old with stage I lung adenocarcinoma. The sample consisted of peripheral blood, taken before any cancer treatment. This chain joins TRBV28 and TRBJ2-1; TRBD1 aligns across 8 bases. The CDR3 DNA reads TGTGCCAGCAGTACCAGGACAGGGATACCGTTCTTC. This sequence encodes CASSTRTGIPFF.